A single sample is the source of the 22 T cell receptor beta chains below, sequenced in a study of shared clonotypes between healthy human individuals. Positively selected for CCR7, the CD45RO-negative cells used as naive CD8 cells excluded terminally differentiated effector memory CD45RA+ cells. Produced via immunoSEQ multiplex PCR; TCRdb's table is partial and in-frame only. The table has around 2,000,000 clones, about 95% seen once. Source material: naive CD8+ T cells sorted from blood. These receptors came from a man aged 18 to 30 in good health.

In its sample, this clone was seen once. V usage is TRBV4-1 and J usage is TRBJ2-7; D gene ambiguous. The germline CDR1 and CDR2 sequences are MGHRA and YSYEKL. The CDR3 has 14 amino acids. The V gene lost 2 bases and the J gene lost 2 bases, with 10 bases spanning the gap. CDR3 bases: TGCGCCAGCAGCCAAAGACTTTTCACCTACGAGCAGTACTTC. Its protein is CASSQRLFTYEQYF.

The gene calls are TRBV11-2 and TRBJ2-7; D is tentatively TRBD1 or TRBD2 (5 bases each). Trimming took 5 bases from V and 4 from J, leaving 15 bases between them. Germline CDR1 and CDR2: SGHAT and FQNNGV. The CDR3 is 14 residues long. Here the CDR3 DNA reads TGTGCCAGCAGCCCCGGTGGGGGACCTTACGAGCAGTACTTC. Translating gives CASSPGGGPYEQYF. The variable domain in full, with the rest retrieved from reference TRBV11-2 and TRBJ2-7, is EAGVAQSPRYKIIEKRQSVAFWCNPISGHATLYWYQQILGQGPKLLIQFQNNGVVDDSQLPKDRFSAERLKGVDSTLKIQPAKLEDSAVYLCASSPGGGPYEQYFGPGTRLTVT.

A word on this clone: Other nucleotide sequences from this sample produce the same CDR3. V usage is TRBV4-1 and J usage is TRBJ2-1; 9 bases align to TRBD2. CDR3 length: 16 residues. The trim removed 1 base at V and 4 bases at J, leaving 5 bases unmatched. The germline V gene encodes CDR1 MGHRA and CDR2 YSYEKL. The CDR3 DNA sequence: TGCGCCAGCAGCCAAGTTCTGGCGGGGGGGTACAATGAGCAGTTCTTC. It is translated as CASSQVLAGGYNEQFF.

The chain joins TRBV10-3 to TRBJ2-2, with TRBD2 matching 16 bases. There are 17 residues in the CDR3. Germline CDR1 reads ENHRY; CDR2 reads SYGVKD. The V segment lost 6 bases and the J segment 4 bases; nucleotides outside the gene matches: 5. The CDR3 coding sequence is TGTGCCATCAGGGGACTAGCGGGAGGGCCGGTCACCGGGGAGCTGTTTTTT. It encodes CAIRGLAGGPVTGELFF.

The chain employs TRBV14 and TRBJ2-4; maybe TRBD1 (6 bases). The CDR3 length is 17 residues. Germline V gene sequence: CDR1 SGHDN, CDR2 FVKESK. Trimming cost V 0 bases and J 7 bases, with 19 bases left between them. The CDR3 here is CASSQEKGYGGMNIQYF. In DNA form, the CDR3 reads TGTGCCAGCAGCCAAGAGAAGGGGTATGGGGGCATGAACATTCAGTACTTC.

The CDR3 nucleotides read TGTGCCAGCAGCAAACGCTCCTCCTACGAGCAGTACTTC. It is translated as CASSKRSSYEQYF. The chain links TRBV21-1 to TRBJ2-7. TRBV21-1 is described as a pseudogene. The CDR3 has 13 residues.

Only one count was recorded for this clone. The chain has TRBV28 and TRBJ2-3; the match to TRBD1 covers 7 bases. There are 14 residues in the CDR3. V trimming: 7 bases; J trimming: 2 bases; junction bases outside the gene matches: 6. In germline, CDR1 is MDHEN, CDR2 SYDVKM. CDR3 in DNA: TGTGCCAGCATCTGGGGGACAGCCACAGATACGCAGTATTTT. Protein sequence: CASIWGTATDTQYF.

This chain links TRBV7-9 with TRBJ2-7; the match to TRBD2 covers 9 bases. This CDR3 has 15 amino acids. The germline V gene encodes CDR1 SEHNR and CDR2 FQNEAQ (reference sequence). Trimming at V came to 5 bases and at J to 3 bases, leaving 8 bases not matched to a gene. The chain's CDR3 is CASSLASGVNYEQYF. DNA for the CDR3: TGTGCCAGCAGCCTTGCTAGCGGGGTGAACTACGAGCAGTACTTC.

A single count supports this clone. DNA for the CDR3: TGTGCCAGCAGTTACTCGATTCTAGATACGCAGTATTTT. Residues: CASSYSILDTQYF. This chain links TRBV6-5 with TRBJ2-3, with D unresolved. The length of the CDR3 is 13 residues. Trimming took off 0 bases at V and 5 bases at J, with 6 bases between the two ends. CDR1 is MNHEY, CDR2 SVGAGI, per germline.

This chain uses TRBV30 with TRBJ1-6, with 7 nucleotides matching TRBD1. This CDR3 has 14 amino acids. Per the germline V gene, CDR1 is GTSNPN and CDR2 is SVGIG (reference sequence). With 3 bases clipped from V and 6 bases from J, the junction kept 5 bases outside the gene matches. The CDR3 DNA follows: TGTGCCTGGAGCGAGACAGGGATTAATTCACCCCTCCACTTT. Translating gives CAWSETGINSPLHF.

The chain employs TRBV28 and TRBJ1-4, with D uncertain. In germline, CDR1 is MDHEN, CDR2 SYDVKM. V was trimmed by 4 bases and J by 0 bases, leaving 12 bases between them. The CDR3 totals 16 residues. The CDR3 DNA is TGTGCCAGCAGTTCGCCCCGGGAGGCAACTAATGAAAAACTGTTTTTT. Amino acid sequence: CASSSPREATNEKLFF.

A single count supports this clone. The chain employs TRBV11-2 and TRBJ2-5; D may be TRBD2 (6 bases). The germline CDR1 and CDR2 sequences are SGHAT and FQNNGV. The germline V and J ends were trimmed by 1 base and 7 bases, with 10 bases remaining between them. The CDR3 totals 13 residues. The CDR3 bases are TGTGCCAGCAGCTTAGCGGGAGCTGGGACCCAGTACTTC. This gives the protein CASSLAGAGTQYF. Full variable domain (remainder filled in from reference TRBV11-2 and TRBJ2-5): EAGVAQSPRYKIIEKRQSVAFWCNPISGHATLYWYQQILGQGPKLLIQFQNNGVVDDSQLPKDRFSAERLKGVDSTLKIQPAKLEDSAVYLCASSLAGAGTQYFGPGTRLLVL.

CDR3 loop: CASSITRDPVGSYGYTF. The CDR3, as DNA: TGTGCCAGCAGCATTACCAGGGATCCCGTCGGTAGCTATGGCTACACCTTC. V is TRBV21-1 and J is TRBJ1-2; the table's D call of TRBD1 was not tested on the DNA. TRBV21-1 is a pseudogene segment. The CDR3 consists of 17 residues.

The chain is built from TRBV6-5 and TRBJ2-3; D gene unclear. This CDR3 has 14 residues. Trimming shortened V by 0 bases and J by 4 bases, and 8 bases separated the two germline ends. Germline V gene data show CDR1 as MNHEY and CDR2 as SVGAGI. CDR3 residues: CASSYSTDPDTQYF. The DNA of the CDR3 is TGTGCCAGCAGTTACTCTACAGACCCAGATACGCAGTATTTT.

The chain's CDR3 is CASSSKPLTGRVSDTQYF. The CDR3 DNA reads as TGTGCCAGCAGCTCAAAGCCCCTTACAGGGCGAGTCTCAGATACGCAGTATTTT. The chain links TRBV7-8 to TRBJ2-3, with D possibly matching TRBD1 (6 bases). Germline CDR1 and CDR2: SGHVS and FQNEAQ. V lost 4 bases and J 4 bases, leaving 24 bases between the germline ends. The CDR3 sequence is 18 residues long.

This sequence joins TRBV6-5 and TRBJ2-7; TRBD2 might be the D (6 bases). The V end lost 7 bases, the J end lost 11 bases, and 18 bases lay between the germline ends. The length of the CDR3 is 12 residues. Germline values: CDR1 MNHEY, CDR2 SVGAGI. CDR3 nucleotide sequence: TGTGCCAGCACCCCCTCACCGGGACTCGAGTACTTC. It codes for CASTPSPGLEYF.

V gene TRBV5-4 combines with J gene TRBJ2-2, with 10 nucleotides matching TRBD2. V shed 10 bases and J 6 bases; nucleotides not matched to a gene: 9. Germline V CDR1 and CDR2: SGHNT, YYREEE (reference sequence). There are 14 residues in the CDR3. The CDR3 here is CAVPGLAFPGELFF. CDR3 DNA: TGTGCCGTTCCGGGACTAGCGTTCCCCGGGGAGCTGTTTTTT.

The rearrangement uses TRBV15 and TRBJ2-1; TRBD2 matches at 7 bases. V shed 3 bases and J 3 bases; nucleotides not matched to a gene: 5. The CDR3 contains 15 residues. The germline V gene encodes CDR1 LNHNV and CDR2 YYDKDF (reference sequence). The CDR3 nucleotides read TGTGCCACCAGCAGTACGAGCGGGATCTACAATGAGCAGTTCTTC. This gives the protein CATSSTSGIYNEQFF. The full variable domain, its missing parts supplied by reference TRBV15 and TRBJ2-1, is DAMVIQNPRYQVTQFGKPVTLSCSQTLNHNVMYWYQQKSSQAPKLLFHYYDKDFNNEADTPDNFQSRRPNTSFCFLDIRSPGLGDTAMYLCATSSTSGIYNEQFFGPGTRLTVL.

In regard to this clone: Other DNA variants within this sample encode the same CDR3. J is TRBJ2-7 and V is TRBV5-6, with D tentatively TRBD2 (6 bases). Germline V CDR1 and CDR2: SGHDT, YYEEEE. The CDR3 has 11 residues. With 4 bases removed from V and 7 bases from J, the gap between germline ends came to 9 bases. CDR3 amino acids: CASSRGGEQYF. The CDR3, as DNA: TGTGCCAGCAGCCGAGGAGGGGAGCAGTACTTC.

Only one count was recorded for this clone. This chain connects TRBV15 to TRBJ2-1, with TRBD2 identical over 9 bases. The CDR3 extends over 15 amino acids. With V trimmed by 1 base and J by 3 bases, 1 base remained unmatched. Looked up from germline, CDR1 is LNHNV and CDR2 is YYDKDF (reference sequence). CDR3 in DNA: TGTGCCACCAGCAGAGTGACTAGCGGCTACAATGAGCAGTTCTTC. As protein: CATSRVTSGYNEQFF.

CDR3 sequence: CASSKERRVFGEQYF. The CDR3 bases are TGTGCCAGCAGCAAAGAAAGGAGGGTTTTTGGCGAGCAGTACTTC. The chain carries TRBV21-1 and TRBJ2-7; TRBD2, the table's D call, was not compared with the DNA. TRBV21-1 is recorded as a pseudogene. The CDR3 is 15 residues long.

The genes are TRBV6-1 and TRBJ1-1, with TRBD1 as a possible D gene (6 bases). Germline loops: CDR1 MNHNS, CDR2 SASEGT. The CDR3 is made up of 16 amino acids. Trimming removed 2 bases at V and 6 bases at J, with 19 bases between. In nucleotides, the CDR3 is TGTGCCAGCAGTGAACAATGGGGGCTAAAGGGGTCTGAAGCTTTCTTT. Encoded protein: CASSEQWGLKGSEAFF.